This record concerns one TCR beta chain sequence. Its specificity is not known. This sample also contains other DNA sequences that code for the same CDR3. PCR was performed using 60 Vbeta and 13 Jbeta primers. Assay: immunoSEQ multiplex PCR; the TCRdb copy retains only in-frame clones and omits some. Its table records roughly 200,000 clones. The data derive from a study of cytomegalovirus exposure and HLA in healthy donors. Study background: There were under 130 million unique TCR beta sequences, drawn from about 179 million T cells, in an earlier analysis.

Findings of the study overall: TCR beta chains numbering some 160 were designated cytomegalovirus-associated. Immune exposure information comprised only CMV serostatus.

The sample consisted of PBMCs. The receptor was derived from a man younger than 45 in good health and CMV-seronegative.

The CDR3 spells CASRNGQGAGRGTEAFF. The CDR3 DNA reads TGCGCCAGCAGGAACGGACAGGGGGCAGGACGGGGCACTGAAGCTTTCTTT. This chain links TRBV5-1 with TRBJ1-1, with TRBD1 identical over 11 bases. Germline assignment: CDR1 SGHRS and CDR2 YFSETQ. The CDR3 has 17 residues. V trimming: 5 bases; J trimming: 4 bases; junction bases outside the gene matches: 13.